These T cell receptor beta chains were read from a single sample in a study of control samples from healthy donors and cancer patients. The protocol was immunoSEQ multiplex PCR, while the TCRdb copy is restricted to in-frame clones and leaves out a portion. The table records some 100,000 clones, around 83% of them present only once. The sample was blood. Receptors were obtained from a woman aged 45-60 years in good health. Each CDR3 is given with its conserved first and last residue. D genes are given only for firm matches. The size entry is marked missing in some rows and otherwise reads once, few, many or a size class.

j_call clone_size d_call v_call cdr3_nt cdr3_aa
TRBJ2-2 once TRBD1 TRBV15 TGTGCCACCAGCAGGGACAGGGAAAACACCGGGGAGCTGTTTTTT CATSRDRENTGELFF
TRBJ2-7 . . TRBV6-1 TGTGCCAGCAGTGAAGGACCTCAGCGCGAGCAGTACTTC CASSEGPQREQYF
TRBJ1-5 . . TRBV5-6 TGTGCCAGCAGCTTTGGGATTAGCAATCAGCCCCAGCATTTT CASSFGISNQPQHF
TRBJ2-1 . TRBD2 TRBV9 TGTGCCAGCAGCGTAGGGCTAGCGGGAGCGGCGGCTGAGCAGTTCTTC CASSVGLAGAAAEQFF
TRBJ2-7 . TRBD2 TRBV18 TGTGCCAGCTCACCTTTAGGTAGCGGGTTATCCTACGAGCAGTACTTC CASSPLGSGLSYEQYF
TRBJ1-1 . . TRBV12-3/TRBV12-4 TGTGCCAGCAGATCCGGGGTAACTGAAGCTTTCTTT CASRSGVTEAFF
TRBJ2-4 few TRBD2 TRBV3-1/TRBV3-2 TGTGCCAGCTCCTTTAGCGGGGGGGCGTCAAACATTCAGTACTTC CASSFSGGASNIQYF
TRBJ1-6 . TRBD1 TRBV13 TGTGCCAGCAGCACCCGAAGACAGGGGTATAATTCACCCCTCCACTTT CASSTRRQGYNSPLHF
TRBJ2-6 few . TRBV19 TGTGCCAGTAGTATCACAGGGACTGGGGCCAACGTCCTGACTTTC CASSITGTGANVLTF
TRBJ2-7 . TRBD1 TRBV15 TGTGCCACCAGCAGAGAGGGCAGGACAGGGGGCGCCCCGGACGAGCAGTACTTC CATSREGRTGGAPDEQYF
TRBJ1-4 . TRBD1 TRBV28 TGTGCCAGCAAGACAGGGGCTAGGGGACTGTTTTTT CASKTGARGLFF
TRBJ1-6 . TRBD1 TRBV6-2/TRBV6-3 TGTGCCAGCAGTGACAGGGGAAATTCACCCCTCCACTTT CASSDRGNSPLHF
TRBJ1-1 . TRBD1 TRBV19 TGTGCCAGTAGCGAGGACAGGGGAAATTCGGCTTTCTTT CASSEDRGNSAFF
TRBJ2-5 . . TRBV7-2 TGTGCCAGCAGCTTAGCAGGGGGAGATCCGAGGGAGACCCAGTACTTC CASSLAGGDPRETQYF
TRBJ1-3 . . TRBV3-1/TRBV3-2 TGTGCCAGCAGCCAAGTGTCAGCTGGAAACACCATATATTTT CASSQVSAGNTIYF
TRBJ2-5 . . TRBV12-3/TRBV12-4 TGTGCCAGCAGTCTGACCAAAGAGACCCAGTACTTC CASSLTKETQYF
TRBJ1-4 . TRBD1 TRBV28 TGTGCCAGCAGTTTATCCGGGACAGGGGGTGAAAAACTGTTTTTT CASSLSGTGGEKLFF
TRBJ2-7 . TRBD2 TRBV19 TGTGCCAGTAGTATAGAAGGGCCTAGCGGAGCCTACGAGCAGTACTTC CASSIEGPSGAYEQYF
TRBJ1-5 . TRBD1 TRBV4-3 TGCGCCAGCAGCCAAGAACTACAGGGGGCCGATCAGCCCCAGCATTTT CASSQELQGADQPQHF
TRBJ2-5 . . TRBV19 TGTGCCAGTAGTTCAGGGCCGTGGGAGACCCAGTACTTC CASSSGPWETQYF
TRBJ1-5 once . TRBV11-3 TGTGCCAGCAGCTTAGTGCAGACGTGGCCCCAGCATTTT CASSLVQTWPQHF
TRBJ1-1 . TRBD1 TRBV12-3/TRBV12-4 TGTGCCAGCACCTGGACAGGGGGTACTGAAGCTTTCTTT CASTWTGGTEAFF
TRBJ2-7 . . TRBV11-3 TGTGCCAGCAGCTTAGAAGACAGGACTAGCTACGAGCAGTACTTC CASSLEDRTSYEQYF
TRBJ2-3 . TRBD1 TRBV18 TGTGCCAGCTCACGGGGACAGGGTACCACAGATACGCAGTATTTT CASSRGQGTTDTQYF
TRBJ2-3 . TRBD2 TRBV9 TGTGCCAGCAGCGCCGTCGGGGGGGGAAGCACAGATACGCAGTATTTT CASSAVGGGSTDTQYF
TRBJ2-1 . . TRBV7-8 TGTGCCAGCAGCTTAGCGCCCTGGGGTGATGAGCAGTTCTTC CASSLAPWGDEQFF
TRBJ2-3 . . TRBV18 TGTGCCAGCTCACTTAGATTGGCCACAGATACGCAGTATTTT CASSLRLATDTQYF
TRBJ1-3 . TRBD1 TRBV5-4 TGTGCCAGCAGCGTGGACAGGCCTTCCTCTGGAAACACCATATATTTT CASSVDRPSSGNTIYF
TRBJ1-1 . . TRBV29-1 TGCAGCGTTTCCGTTTCCGGGGTAGCCGGGACTGAAGCTTTCTTT CSVSVSGVAGTEAFF
TRBJ2-3 . TRBD2 TRBV18 TGTGCCAGCTCACCCATACGGACTAGCGGGGGCACAGATACGCAGTATTTT CASSPIRTSGGTDTQYF
TRBJ1-6 . . TRBV6-2/TRBV6-3 TGTGCCAGCAGTTTAACGAAGGTCGTCCTCTATAATTCACCCCTCCACTTT CASSLTKVVLYNSPLHF
TRBJ1-5 few . TRBV4-2 TGTGCCAGCAGCCAAGATCGAGTGGGCGGAGGTAGCAATCAGCCCCAGCATTTT CASSQDRVGGGSNQPQHF
TRBJ1-2 . TRBD1 TRBV28 TGTGCCAGCGGCCTGGACAGGGGGCGCGGCTATGGCTACACCTTC CASGLDRGRGYGYTF
TRBJ2-7 . . TRBV19 TGTGCCAGTAGTCCCTCAGTTCCTTACGAGCAGTACTTC CASSPSVPYEQYF
TRBJ1-2 once TRBD1 TRBV15 TGTGCCACCAGCAGGAACCGACAGGGTGGCGGCTACACCTTC CATSRNRQGGGYTF
TRBJ2-7 few TRBD2 TRBV7-8 TGTGCCAGCAGCTTAGCGAGTAGCGGGAGGGCCCACGAGCAGTACTTC CASSLASSGRAHEQYF
TRBJ1-2 . . TRBV5-1 TGCGCCAGCAGCTTGTCAGGGGAGGTTGGCTACACCTTC CASSLSGEVGYTF
TRBJ1-3 . . TRBV6-5 TGTGCCAGCAGTTCCCGGCAGCACAGATCTGGAAACACCATATATTTT CASSSRQHRSGNTIYF
TRBJ1-1 . . TRBV19 TGTGCCAGTAGCCTCGACAGAGGGTTCGCTGAAGCTTTCTTT CASSLDRGFAEAFF
TRBJ2-3 . TRBD2 TRBV7-2 TGTGCCAGCTCTCCCTCCGGGACTAGCACGACAGATACGCAGTATTTT CASSPSGTSTTDTQYF
TRBJ2-1 . TRBD2 TRBV28 TGTGCCAGCAGCAGTAGCGGGAGGGCTGACTACAATGAGCAGTTCTTC CASSSSGRADYNEQFF
TRBJ1-1 . TRBD1 TRBV7-2 TGTGCCAGCAGCTTCCGCAGGGGGCTGAGCACTGAAGCTTTCTTT CASSFRRGLSTEAFF
TRBJ1-4 . . TRBV10-2 TGCGCCAGCAGTGGAAGTGGGGGCTTCGAAAAACTGTTTTTT CASSGSGGFEKLFF
TRBJ2-5 once . TRBV9 TGTGCCAGCAGTCTTAACCTAGGAGTAGGGCAAGAGATCCAGTACTTC CASSLNLGVGQEIQYF
TRBJ1-5 . . TRBV6-5 TGTGCCAGCAGACAGGGTAGCAATCAGCCCCAGCATTTT CASRQGSNQPQHF
TRBJ2-7 . . TRBV28 TGTGCCAGCAGTTTGGCACAGGTGTTTGAAGGGCAGTACTTC CASSLAQVFEGQYF
TRBJ2-1 . TRBD2 TRBV7-8 TGTGCCAGCAGCGTCTCGGGGGGGCCGGGGAATGAGCAGTTCTTC CASSVSGGPGNEQFF
TRBJ2-3 . . TRBV11-2 TGTGCCAGCAGCCAGCCAGCGGGCTTAGATACGCAGTATTTT CASSQPAGLDTQYF
TRBJ2-1 . . TRBV4-3 TGCGCCAGCAGCCACCGGGCCAAGAGGAATGAGCAGTTCTTC CASSHRAKRNEQFF
TRBJ1-4 . . TRBV7-2 TGTGCCAGCAGCCCCTCCTATAATGAAAAACTGTTTTTT CASSPSYNEKLFF
TRBJ2-5 . TRBD1 TRBV11-3 TGTGCCAGCAGCCGGGACAGCTTATCCGGAGAGACCCAGTACTTC CASSRDSLSGETQYF
TRBJ2-2 once TRBD1 TRBV28 TGTGCCAGCAGCGGGACAGGGCCCGGGGAGCTGTTTTTT CASSGTGPGELFF
TRBJ2-2 . TRBD1 TRBV5-1 TGCGCCAGCAAGACAGGGGACAACACCGGGGAGCTGTTTTTT CASKTGDNTGELFF
TRBJ2-1 few . TRBV15 TGTGCCACCAGCAGAGGGAAGGGGGGAAACTCCTACAATGAGCAGTTCTTC CATSRGKGGNSYNEQFF
TRBJ1-6 . . TRBV25-1 TGTGCCAGCAATGTGAGGGGTTCTTCACCCCTCCACTTT CASNVRGSSPLHF